This T cell receptor (beta chain) was captured in a study of blood T cell repertoires in COVID-19. Cohort 3 donors were reported recovered after two negative PCRs, clearance, or symptom resolution. Clones were read by immunoSEQ multiplex PCR, and TCRdb kept only the in-frame ones, dropping some. The sample consists of nearly 250,000 clones, around 88% of them appearing once. Trimming took off 5 bases at V and 5 bases at J, with 22 bases between the two ends. The CDR3 loop spans 16 amino acids. Germline CDR1 is SGHRS and CDR2 is YFSETQ. The chain carries TRBV5-1 and TRBJ2-5; D might be TRBD1 (5 bases). The source of this sequence is a woman aged 45-60 years who had recovered from COVID-19. Sample: PBMCs or T cells enriched from blood (not recorded which). CDR3 protein: CASSLAPLGVGETQYF. CDR3 sequence (DNA): TGCGCCAGCAGTCTGGCCCCGCTAGGGGTTGGGGAGACCCAGTACTTC.